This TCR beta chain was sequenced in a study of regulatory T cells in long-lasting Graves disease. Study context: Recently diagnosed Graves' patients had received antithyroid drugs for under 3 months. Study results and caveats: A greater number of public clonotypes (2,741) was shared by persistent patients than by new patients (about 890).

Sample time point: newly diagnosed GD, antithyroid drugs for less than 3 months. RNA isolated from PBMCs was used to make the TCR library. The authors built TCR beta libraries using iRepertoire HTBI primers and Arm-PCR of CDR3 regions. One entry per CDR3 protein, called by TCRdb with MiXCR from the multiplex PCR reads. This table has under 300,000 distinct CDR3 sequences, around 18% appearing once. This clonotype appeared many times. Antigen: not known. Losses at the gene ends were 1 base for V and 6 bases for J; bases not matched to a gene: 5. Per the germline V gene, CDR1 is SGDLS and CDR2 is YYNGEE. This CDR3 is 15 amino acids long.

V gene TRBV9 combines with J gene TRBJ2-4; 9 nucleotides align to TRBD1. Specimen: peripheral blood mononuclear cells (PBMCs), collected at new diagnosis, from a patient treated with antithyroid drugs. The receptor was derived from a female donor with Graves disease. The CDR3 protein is CASSVNPTGGNIQYF. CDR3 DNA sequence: TGTGCCAGCAGCGTAAACCCGACAGGGGGAAACATTCAGTACTTC.